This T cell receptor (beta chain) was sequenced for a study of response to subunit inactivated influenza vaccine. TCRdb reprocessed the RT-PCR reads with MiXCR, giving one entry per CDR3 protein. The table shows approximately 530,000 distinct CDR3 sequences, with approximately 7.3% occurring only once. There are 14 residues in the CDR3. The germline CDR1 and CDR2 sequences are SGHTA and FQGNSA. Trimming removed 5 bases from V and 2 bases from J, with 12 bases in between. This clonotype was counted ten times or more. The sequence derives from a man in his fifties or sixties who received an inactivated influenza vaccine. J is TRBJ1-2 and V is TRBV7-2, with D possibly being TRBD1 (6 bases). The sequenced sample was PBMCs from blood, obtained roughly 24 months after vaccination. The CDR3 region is CASSPGARNYGYTF. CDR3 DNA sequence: TGTGCCAGCAGCCCAGGGGCCAGAAACTATGGCTACACCTTC.